The text below deals with one T cell receptor (beta chain). This sample is drawn from a study of T cell changes during pregnancy in multiple sclerosis. V lost 6 bases and J 0 bases, leaving 11 bases between the germline ends. This CDR3 has 14 residues. The germline CDR1 and CDR2 sequences are SEHNR and FQNEAQ (reference sequence). Produced via immunoSEQ multiplex PCR; TCRdb's table is partial and in-frame only. The sample yields tens of thousands of clones, roughly nine tenths seen once. The clonotype was recovered from a female donor in good health, enrolled as a control in a pregnancy study. This chain connects TRBV7-9 to TRBJ1-1; no reliable D call. The material sequenced was CD4+ T cells from peripheral blood mononuclear cells, taken in the third trimester of pregnancy. The chain's CDR3 is CASRPGRMNTEAFF. CDR3 DNA: TGTGCCAGCAGACCCGGGAGGATGAACACTGAAGCTTTCTTT.